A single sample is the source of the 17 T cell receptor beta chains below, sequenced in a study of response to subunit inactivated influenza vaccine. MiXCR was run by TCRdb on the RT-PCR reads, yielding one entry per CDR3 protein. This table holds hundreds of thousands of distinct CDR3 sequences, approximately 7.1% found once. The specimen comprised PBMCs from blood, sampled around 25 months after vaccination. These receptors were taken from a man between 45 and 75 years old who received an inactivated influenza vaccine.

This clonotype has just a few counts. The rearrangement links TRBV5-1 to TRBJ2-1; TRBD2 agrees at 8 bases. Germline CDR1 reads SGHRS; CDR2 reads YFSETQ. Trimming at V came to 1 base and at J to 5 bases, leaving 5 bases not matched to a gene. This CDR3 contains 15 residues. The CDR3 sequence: CASSLRAGDHNEQFF. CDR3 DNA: TGCGCCAGCAGCTTGCGAGCGGGGGACCACAATGAGCAGTTCTTC.

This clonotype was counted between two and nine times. In DNA, the CDR3 is TGCAGTGCCCAGAGATCGGGGATAAGCACAGATACGCAGTATTTT. Translating gives CSAQRSGISTDTQYF. The chain is built from TRBV20-1 and TRBJ2-3, with a tentative D call TRBD2 (5 bases). With 6 bases removed from V and 0 bases from J, the gap between germline ends came to 16 bases. The CDR3 has 15 amino acids. Looked up from germline, CDR1 is DFQATT and CDR2 is SNEGSKA (reference sequence).

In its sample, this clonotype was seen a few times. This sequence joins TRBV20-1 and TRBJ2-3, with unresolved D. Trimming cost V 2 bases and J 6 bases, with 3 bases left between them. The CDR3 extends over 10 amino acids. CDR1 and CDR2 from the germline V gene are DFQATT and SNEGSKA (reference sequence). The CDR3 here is CSARWDTQYF. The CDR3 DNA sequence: TGCAGTGCTAGATGGGATACGCAGTATTTT.

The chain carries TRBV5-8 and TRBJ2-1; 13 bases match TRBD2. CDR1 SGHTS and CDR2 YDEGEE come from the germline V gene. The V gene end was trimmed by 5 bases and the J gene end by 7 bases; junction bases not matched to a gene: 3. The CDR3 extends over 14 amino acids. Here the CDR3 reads CASRLAGGVNEQFF. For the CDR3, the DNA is TGTGCCAGCAGACTAGCGGGAGGGGTAAATGAGCAGTTCTTC.

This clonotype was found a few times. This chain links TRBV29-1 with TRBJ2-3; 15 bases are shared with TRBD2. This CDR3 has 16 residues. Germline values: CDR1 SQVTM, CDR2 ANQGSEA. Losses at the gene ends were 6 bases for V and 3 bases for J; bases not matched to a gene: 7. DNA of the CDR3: TGCAGCGTGCTGGGACTAGCGGGAGGATGGACAGATACGCAGTATTTT. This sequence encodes CSVLGLAGGWTDTQYF.

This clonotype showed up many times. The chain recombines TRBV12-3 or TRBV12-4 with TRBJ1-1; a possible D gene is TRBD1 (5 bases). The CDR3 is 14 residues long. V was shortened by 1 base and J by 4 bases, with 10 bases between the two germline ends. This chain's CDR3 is CASSLGGGTTEAFF. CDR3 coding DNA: TGTGCCAGCAGTTTAGGCGGCGGGACCACTGAAGCTTTCTTT.

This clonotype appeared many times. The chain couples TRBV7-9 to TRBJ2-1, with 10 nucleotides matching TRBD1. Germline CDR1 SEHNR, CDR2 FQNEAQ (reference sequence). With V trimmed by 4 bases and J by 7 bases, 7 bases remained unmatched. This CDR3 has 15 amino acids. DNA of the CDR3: TGTGCCAGCAGCTGGCCGGGACAGGGGACAAATGAGCAGTTCTTC. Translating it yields CASSWPGQGTNEQFF.

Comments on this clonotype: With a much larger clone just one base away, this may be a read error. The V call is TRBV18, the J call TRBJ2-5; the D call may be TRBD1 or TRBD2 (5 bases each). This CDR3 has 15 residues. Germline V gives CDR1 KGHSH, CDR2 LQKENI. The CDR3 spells CASSPIQGVQETRYF. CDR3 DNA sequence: TGTGCCAGCTCTCCCATTCAGGGAGTACAAGAGACCCGGTACTTC. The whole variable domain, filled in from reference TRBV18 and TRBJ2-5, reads NAGVMQNPRHLVRRRGQEARLRCSPMKGHSHVYWYRQLPEEGLKFMVYLQKENIIDESGMPKERFSAEFPKEGPSILRIQQVVRGDSAAYFCASSPIQGVQETRYFGPGTRLLVL.

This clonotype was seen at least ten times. The CDR3 DNA sequence: TGCAGCGTTCAAGGGGGTTCGAACTACGAGCAGTACTTC. Translated, it gives CSVQGGSNYEQYF. V is TRBV29-1 and J is TRBJ2-7; D perhaps matches TRBD1 (6 bases). The V gene lost 5 bases and the J gene lost 3 bases, with 14 bases spanning the gap. The CDR3 has 13 amino acids. Per germline, CDR1 SQVTM and CDR2 ANQGSEA.

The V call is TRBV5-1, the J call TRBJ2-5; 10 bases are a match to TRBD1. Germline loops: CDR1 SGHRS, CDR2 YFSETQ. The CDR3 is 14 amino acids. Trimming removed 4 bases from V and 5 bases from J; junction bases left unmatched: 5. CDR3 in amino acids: CASSRDRGGETQYF. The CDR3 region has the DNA TGCGCCAGCAGCCGGGACAGGGGAGGGGAGACCCAGTACTTC.

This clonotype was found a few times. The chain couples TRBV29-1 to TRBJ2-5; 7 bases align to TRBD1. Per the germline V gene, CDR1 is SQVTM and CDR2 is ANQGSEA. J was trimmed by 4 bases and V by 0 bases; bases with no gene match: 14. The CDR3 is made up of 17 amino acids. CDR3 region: CSVEDSTVTGSLETQYF. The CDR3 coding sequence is TGCAGCGTTGAAGACTCCACAGTGACAGGGAGTTTAGAGACCCAGTACTTC.

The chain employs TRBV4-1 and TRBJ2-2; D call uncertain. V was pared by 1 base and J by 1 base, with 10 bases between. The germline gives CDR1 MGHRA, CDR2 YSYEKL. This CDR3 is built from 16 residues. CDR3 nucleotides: TGCGCCAGCAGCCAAGGGGTGACGGTGAACACCGGGGAGCTGTTTTTT. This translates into CASSQGVTVNTGELFF.

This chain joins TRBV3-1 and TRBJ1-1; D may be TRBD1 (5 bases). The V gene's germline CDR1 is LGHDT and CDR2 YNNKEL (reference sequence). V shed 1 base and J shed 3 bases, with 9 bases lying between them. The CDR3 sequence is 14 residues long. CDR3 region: CASSQGAGHTEAFF. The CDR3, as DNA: TGTGCCAGCAGCCAAGGGGCAGGGCACACTGAAGCTTTCTTT.

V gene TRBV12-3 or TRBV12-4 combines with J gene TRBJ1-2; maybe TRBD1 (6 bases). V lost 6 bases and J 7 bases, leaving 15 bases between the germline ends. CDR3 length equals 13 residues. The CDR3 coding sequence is TGTGCCAGCAGCCCGACAGGAGCCCGTGGCTACACCTTC. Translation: CASSPTGARGYTF.

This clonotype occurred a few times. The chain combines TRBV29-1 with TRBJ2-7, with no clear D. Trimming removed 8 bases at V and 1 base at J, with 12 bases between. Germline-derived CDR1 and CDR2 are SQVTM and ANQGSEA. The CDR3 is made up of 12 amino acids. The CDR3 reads CSKDGRSYEQYF. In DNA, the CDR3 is TGCAGCAAGGACGGACGATCCTACGAGCAGTACTTC.

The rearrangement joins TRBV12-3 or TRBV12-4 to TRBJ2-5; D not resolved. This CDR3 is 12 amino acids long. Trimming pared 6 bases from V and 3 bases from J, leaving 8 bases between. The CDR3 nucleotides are TGTGCCAGCAGCTACAATAAAGAGACCCAGTACTTC. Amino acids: CASSYNKETQYF.

The CDR3 sequence is CSAMVGVYQETQYF. In nucleotides, the CDR3 is TGCAGTGCTATGGTTGGGGTTTACCAAGAGACCCAGTACTTC. The genes are TRBV20-1 and TRBJ2-5; D remains ambiguous. Germline V gene sequence: CDR1 DFQATT, CDR2 SNEGSKA (reference sequence). Trimming cost V 4 bases and J 0 bases, with 12 bases left between them. This CDR3 has 14 amino acids.